The rows below give T cell receptor beta chains drawn from one sample of a study of technical replicates of blood from several donors. Sequencing was performed with immunoSEQ multiplex PCR; in TCRdb, only in-frame clones are kept and a portion is missing. This sample yields more than 75,000 clones, of which over 90% are seen a single time; around 0.38% belongs to the top ten. The sequencing sample was made of T cells isolated from PBMCs. All receptors come from a human donor in good health. Both conserved end residues are part of each CDR3. The D gene is left open where the match is weak. Size tells how often a clone was seen (once, few, many) or the class of an expanded clone, and some rows leave it out.

d_call | j_call | v_call | clone_size | cdr3_nt | cdr3_aa
- | TRBJ2-3 | TRBV11-2 | - | TGTGCCAGCAGCATAGGCAGGGATACGCAGTATTTT | CASSIGRDTQYF
TRBD1 | TRBJ1-5 | TRBV4-2 | - | TGTGCCAGCAGCCAAAGCCCCGCGAGACAGGGTACCCATCAGCCCCAGCATTTT | CASSQSPARQGTHQPQHF
TRBD1 | TRBJ1-2 | TRBV9 | once | TGTGCCAGCAGCCCACGTGGAGGGGGCAGAGGCTACACCTTC | CASSPRGGGRGYTF
- | TRBJ1-1 | TRBV19 | - | TGTGCCAGTAGTATAGCCCTAGGGGTCGGGACTGAAGCTTTCTTT | CASSIALGVGTEAFF
- | TRBJ2-4 | TRBV11-2 | - | TGTGCCAGCAGCCTACGCAGGGGCCCCAAAAACATTCAGTACTTC | CASSLRRGPKNIQYF
TRBD2 | TRBJ2-7 | TRBV10-2 | - | TGCGCCACATTAGCGGGAGCCTACGAGCAGTACTTC | CATLAGAYEQYF
TRBD1 | TRBJ2-1 | TRBV5-1 | - | TGCGCCAGCAGGCCGGGACAGATTCCCTCCTACAATGAGCAGTTCTTC | CASRPGQIPSYNEQFF
TRBD1 | TRBJ1-4 | TRBV5-1 | - | TGCGCCAGCAGTCGAAGGACAGGGAATGAAAAACTGTTTTTT | CASSRRTGNEKLFF
- | TRBJ1-3 | TRBV6-5 | - | TGTGCCAGCAGTTACTCAACCTGGAGCTCTGGAAACACCATATATTTT | CASSYSTWSSGNTIYF
- | TRBJ2-7 | TRBV20-1 | - | TGCAGTGCTAGACGTCTCGAGCAGTACTTC | CSARRLEQYF
TRBD1 | TRBJ1-2 | TRBV4-2 | - | TGTGCCAGCAGCCACCCTCAGGGGGCCGCTAACTATGGCTACACCTTC | CASSHPQGAANYGYTF
TRBD2 | TRBJ2-3 | TRBV2 | - | TGTGCCAGCACGAGACTAGCGGGAATAACAGATACGCAGTATTTT | CASTRLAGITDTQYF
- | TRBJ1-4 | TRBV2 | - | TGTGCCACTGAGGACAAAGTCAAAGAAAAACTGTTTTTT | CATEDKVKEKLFF
- | TRBJ1-1 | TRBV6-6 | - | TGTGCCAGCAGTTACTACAAAGAAGCTTTCTTT | CASSYYKEAFF
- | TRBJ2-3 | TRBV10-2 | once | TGCGCCGGCGCTAGGGGGAGGGGCACAGATACGCAGTATTTT | CAGARGRGTDTQYF
- | TRBJ1-2 | TRBV11-1 | - | TGTGCCAGCAGCTACAGGGGCTACACCTTC | CASSYRGYTF
- | TRBJ1-2 | TRBV6-5 | once | TGTGCCAGCAGTTACTCGCGCGCAGGGCGAGGCTACACCTTC | CASSYSRAGRGYTF
TRBD1 | TRBJ2-1 | TRBV10-3 | - | TGTGCCATCAGTGGACAGGGGGATGATGAGCAGTTCTTC | CAISGQGDDEQFF
- | TRBJ1-5 | TRBV2 | once | TGTGCCAGCAGTGAAACGGGGACATTACAGCCCCAGCATTTT | CASSETGTLQPQHF
TRBD1 | TRBJ1-1 | TRBV6-5 | - | TGTGCCAGCAGTTTCTGGACAGGGAGGGAGTACACTGAAGCTTTCTTT | CASSFWTGREYTEAFF
- | TRBJ1-4 | TRBV30 | - | TGTGCCTGGAGTGTAACGTCGGAGTCTTATGAAAAACTGTTTTTT | CAWSVTSESYEKLFF
- | TRBJ2-2 | TRBV7-3 | once | TGTGCCAGCAGCTCGGGGACTAACACCGGGGAGCTGTTTTTT | CASSSGTNTGELFF
TRBD1 | TRBJ2-5 | TRBV5-1 | once | TGCGCCAGCAGCCCCCAAGTGACAGGGGGCGCGGAGACCCAGTACTTC | CASSPQVTGGAETQYF
TRBD1 | TRBJ1-2 | TRBV2 | - | TGTGCCAGCGGCGACAGGGGTCTCTATGGCTACACCTTC | CASGDRGLYGYTF
- | TRBJ1-3 | TRBV18 | - | TGTGCCAGCTCACCGGGGGGAGGTCAATCTGGAAACACCATATATTTT | CASSPGGGQSGNTIYF
TRBD2 | TRBJ2-1 | TRBV27 | once | TGTGCCAGCAGTTTATTAGGCGGGAGCGACAATGAGCAGTTCTTC | CASSLLGGSDNEQFF
- | TRBJ2-5 | TRBV29-1 | - | TGCAGCGTACAAAACAGCCCCCAAGAGACCCAGTACTTC | CSVQNSPQETQYF
TRBD1 | TRBJ2-3 | TRBV25-1 | - | TGTGCCAGCAGTGAATCTGGGACAGGGCCGATCACAGATACGCAGTATTTT | CASSESGTGPITDTQYF
TRBD2 | TRBJ2-1 | TRBV6-4 | - | TGTGCCAGCAGTGAGGGGACTAGCGGGAGGATTAGTGAGCAGTTCTTC | CASSEGTSGRISEQFF
TRBD1 | TRBJ1-1 | TRBV9 | - | TGTGCCAGCAGCGGGACTGGGACAGGTCGAGGGGGAACTGAAGCTTTCTTT | CASSGTGTGRGGTEAFF
- | TRBJ2-5 | TRBV4-1 | - | TGCGCCAGCAGCCGCGGGACAGCCCAAGAGACCCAGTACTTC | CASSRGTAQETQYF
TRBD2 | TRBJ2-3 | TRBV19 | - | TGTGCCACCAACGGGGCGGGAGTTTGGGATACGCAGTATTTT | CATNGAGVWDTQYF
- | TRBJ2-5 | TRBV18 | - | TGTGCCAGCTCACCCCTCGACAGATTTCAGGGAGAGACCCAGTACTTC | CASSPLDRFQGETQYF
- | TRBJ2-1 | TRBV18 | once | TGTGCCAGCTCCGAGGGTAGTACGACCAACAATGAGCAGTTCTTC | CASSEGSTTNNEQFF
TRBD2 | TRBJ2-1 | TRBV10-3 | - | TGTGCCATCAGTGAGTCTGGTAGCGGGAGGGCGTATGAGCAGTTCTTC | CAISESGSGRAYEQFF
- | TRBJ2-7 | TRBV23-1 | - | TGCGCCAGGACAGATGCCTGCAGGATCCACGAGCAGTACTTC | CARTDACRIHEQYF
- | TRBJ2-3 | TRBV5-4 | - | TGTGCCAGCAGCGGGGAGGCGCGAACAGATACGCAGTATTTT | CASSGEARTDTQYF
TRBD1 | TRBJ1-2 | TRBV10-3 | - | TGTGCCATCAGTAGAGACAGGGATGGCTACACCTTC | CAISRDRDGYTF
- | TRBJ2-3 | TRBV5-1 | - | TGCGCCAGCAGCTTGAACGTGGGCAGGGGCGCAGATACGCAGTATTTT | CASSLNVGRGADTQYF
TRBD1 | TRBJ1-1 | TRBV11-3 | - | TGTGCCAGCGGTCCGGGACAGGGGTACACTGAAGCTTTCTTT | CASGPGQGYTEAFF